This T cell receptor (beta chain) was profiled in a study of OX40 agonist ivuxolimab in advanced cancers. With regard to the full study: Ivuxolimab was a fully human IgG2 agonistic monoclonal antibody targeting the costimulatory receptor OX40 (CD134). Peripheral TCRbeta sequencing was intended to test whether TCR sequence diversity was altered and clonal T-cell expansion was caused by ivuxolimab. The monotherapy dose-escalation portion (N = 52 patients) of the phase I ivuxolimab trial is reported in the paper. Intravenous ivuxolimab was administered to patients every 2 weeks at six dose levels: 0.01, 0.1, 0.3, 1.5, 3 and 10 mg/kg. Patients were allowed to have had prior anti-PD-1, anti-PD-L1 or anti-CTLA-4 therapy, and 40% of the dose-escalation patients had been treated with checkpoint inhibitors. In the dose-escalation cohort, roughly 80% of patients were male, and the mean age was around 60 years, with a range of roughly 20 to 79. Three dose-escalation patients achieved partial responses, one with hepatocellular carcinoma and two with cutaneous melanoma. Among the roughly 50 dose-escalation patients, about 20 had hepatocellular carcinoma, some 15 melanoma, 9 renal cell carcinoma and 9 head and neck cancer.

Reading from cysteine to phenylalanine, the CDR3 counts 16 amino acids. Only CDR3 DNA is held: 48 bases, read in frame from base 1. The CDR1 and CDR2 encoded by the germline V gene are MNHEY and SVGAGI. A distance of 17 bases separates the germline ends of V and J, which lose 0 bases and 5 bases respectively. Patients with autoimmune disease history or receiving systemic immunosuppression were excluded from the trial. Peripheral blood for TCR sequencing was collected from all dose cohorts at baseline, on cycle 4 day 1, and on cycle 7 day 1. The samples were drawn from a first-in-human, open-label, multicenter phase I dose-escalation trial of ivuxolimab. Adults with locally advanced or metastatic melanoma, renal cell carcinoma, hepatocellular carcinoma or head and neck squamous cell carcinoma were enrolled in the trial. Before TCR sequencing, CD4+ and CD8+ T cells were separately sorted from peripheral blood.

Genomic DNA was isolated from the sorted cells so that the TCRbeta CDR3 region could be sequenced. TCRbeta CDR3 regions were sequenced using the immunoSEQ Assay. TCRdb limited this immuneACCESS table to in-frame rearrangements with V and J called. A share of clones is missing; checked studies link under half to unresolved V genes, and the rest is unexplained. This sample is represented by 65,000 to 85,000 clones; over 80% of them were singletons. Of the sample, roughly 4% is held by the ten largest clones. On the study overall, not on this receptor specifically: After ivuxolimab, more expanded clones were found on average in CD8+ T cells than in CD4+ T cells. In the 0.1-3.0 mg/kg groups, partial responders were among the patients with the lowest normalized peripheral clonal expansion, particularly in CD8+ T cells. The antigen specificity of the clonally expanded peripheral T cells was not determined. Low levels of normalized T-cell clonal expansion were also seen in some patients who did not respond. At doses from 0.1 to 3.0 mg/kg, clonal expansion was seen in both CD4+ and CD8+ blood T cells between baseline and week 6.

As for this clone: What antigen it recognizes has not been identified. Nothing much larger sits one base from this clone, and base qualities are not available.

This chain joins TRBV6-5 to TRBJ2-7, with the D call tentatively TRBD1 or TRBD2, each fitting 6 bases. This specimen was CD4+ or CD8+ T cells sorted from blood, taken in a trial of the OX40 agonist ivuxolimab. This TCR derives from an adult with an advanced solid tumor such as melanoma, head and neck, liver or kidney cancer. The base sequence is TGTGCCAGCAGTTACTCGACCGGGGGCGGCGGCCACGAGCAGTACTTC. Translated, this is CASSYSTGGGGHEQYF.